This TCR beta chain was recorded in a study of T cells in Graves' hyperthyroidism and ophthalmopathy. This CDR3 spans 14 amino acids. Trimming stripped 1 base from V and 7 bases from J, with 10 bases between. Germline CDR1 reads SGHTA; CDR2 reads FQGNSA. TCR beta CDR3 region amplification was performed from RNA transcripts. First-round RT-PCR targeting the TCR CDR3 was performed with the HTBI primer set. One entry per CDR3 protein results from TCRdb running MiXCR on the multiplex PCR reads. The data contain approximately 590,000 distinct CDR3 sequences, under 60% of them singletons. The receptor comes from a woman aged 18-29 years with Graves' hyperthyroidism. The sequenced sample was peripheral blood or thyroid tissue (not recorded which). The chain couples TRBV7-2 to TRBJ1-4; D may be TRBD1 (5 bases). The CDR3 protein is CASSLGGYGEKLFF. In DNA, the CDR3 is TGTGCCAGCAGCTTAGGGGGGTACGGTGAAAAACTGTTTTTT.